This T cell receptor beta chain came from a study of vaccination and CD4 T cells after COVID-19. V was clipped by 6 bases and J by 1 base, with 15 bases between them. This CDR3 has 15 residues. Germline V gene lookup returns CDR1 MNHNS and CDR2 SASEGT. Note on this clonotype: The antigen is not known.

Cultured CD4+ T cell DNA underwent sequencing with the Oncomine TCR Beta short-read assay. TCRdb re-derived calls from the PCR reads in MiXCR, one entry per CDR3 protein. The table lists 16,000 or so distinct CDR3 sequences, 50% to 65% of them singletons. Time point defined: late sampling 161 to 241 days after vaccination in a few convalescent patients. Treatment meaning: roughly 11-day PBMC culture with coronavirus spike peptide pools or control peptides (ViraFEST assay). The material sequenced was CD4+ T cells from blood, cultured in vitro, taken about 7 months after SARS-CoV-2 vaccination. This TCR was recovered from a human donor who had recovered from COVID-19. This chain links TRBV6-1 with TRBJ1-1; D possibly corresponds to TRBD1 (5 bases). CDR3 region: CASRIQGNGNTEAFF. CDR3 sequence (DNA): TGTGCCAGCAGAATTCAGGGAAACGGGAACACTGAAGCTTTCTTT.